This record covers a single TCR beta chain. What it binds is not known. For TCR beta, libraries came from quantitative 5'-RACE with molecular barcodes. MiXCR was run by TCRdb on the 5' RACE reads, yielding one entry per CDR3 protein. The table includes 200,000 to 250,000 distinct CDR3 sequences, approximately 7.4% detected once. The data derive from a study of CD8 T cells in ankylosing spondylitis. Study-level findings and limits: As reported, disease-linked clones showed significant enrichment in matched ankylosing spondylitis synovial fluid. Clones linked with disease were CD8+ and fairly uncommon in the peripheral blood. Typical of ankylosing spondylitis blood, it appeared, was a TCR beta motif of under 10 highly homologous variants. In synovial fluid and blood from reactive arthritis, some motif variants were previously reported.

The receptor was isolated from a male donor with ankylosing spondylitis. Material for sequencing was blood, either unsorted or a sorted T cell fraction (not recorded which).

The CDR3 sequence: CASSLDGAVVYEQYF. The CDR3 nucleotides are TGTGCCAGCAGCTTGGACGGGGCCGTGGTTTACGAGCAGTACTTC. The genes are TRBV5-7 and TRBJ2-7, with D possibly called TRBD1 or TRBD2 (5 bases each). TRBV5-7 belongs to the ORF category, with a function that is uncertain. V was clipped by 0 bases and J by 4 bases, with 14 bases between them. The CDR3 spans 15 residues.